A selection of T cell receptor beta chains follows, all from one sample in a study of blood T cells in healthy people across ages. TCRdb called the 5' RACE reads again in MiXCR, with one record for every CDR3 protein. The sample includes more than 650,000 distinct CDR3 sequences, approximately 21% of them seen just once. Sequencing was performed on blood. Receptors were obtained from a man between 65 and 85 years old in good health. Each CDR3 is given with its conserved first and last residue. A D gene is named only where the DNA matches it firmly. Clone size is stated in some rows and not others, as once, few, many or a class when expanded.

d_call j_call clone_size cdr3_length v_call cdr3_nt cdr3_aa
NA TRBJ1-1 NA 13 TRBV29-1 TGCAGCGTTCAGCAGGGCTGGAACACTGAAGCTTTCTTT CSVQQGWNTEAFF
NA TRBJ2-3 NA 18 TRBV7-2 TGTGCCAGCAGCTTAAAATCGGCGGTGGGGACTCGGGCGGATACGCAGTATTTT CASSLKSAVGTRADTQYF
TRBD2 TRBJ2-3 NA 15 TRBV6-6 TGTGCCAGCCGGTCTAGCGGGGGGGCTGGAGATACGCAGTATTTT CASRSSGGAGDTQYF
NA TRBJ1-1 NA 14 TRBV19 TGTGCCAGTAGTCGTCGGTCCCCGAACACTGAAGCTTTCTTT CASSRRSPNTEAFF
NA TRBJ2-2 NA 14 TRBV7-2 TGTGCCAGCATCTCCGGAGCGTGGTCCGGGGAGCTGTTTTTT CASISGAWSGELFF
TRBD2 TRBJ2-1 NA 16 TRBV24-1 TGTGCCACCAGTGACAGGACTAGCGGGGTGTACAATGAGCAGTTCTTC CATSDRTSGVYNEQFF
NA TRBJ2-5 NA 11 TRBV6-2/TRBV6-3 TGTGCCGGCAGTTACACAGAGACCCAGTACTTC CAGSYTETQYF
NA TRBJ2-2 few 13 TRBV24-1 TGTGCCACCAGACGGCGGAACACCGGGGAGCTGTTTTTT CATRRRNTGELFF
TRBD2 TRBJ2-1 NA 14 TRBV2 TGTGCCAGCAGTGAACTAGCGGGAGTAACTGAGCAGTTCTTC CASSELAGVTEQFF
NA TRBJ1-1 NA 14 TRBV6-1 TGTGCCGTACAAGCTTCGACAGGAATGACTGAAGCTTTCTTT CAVQASTGMTEAFF
NA TRBJ1-1 many 13 TRBV29-1 TGCAGCGTCCTACGGACAGCCAACACTGAAGCTTTCTTT CSVLRTANTEAFF
TRBD2 TRBJ2-1 few 15 TRBV12-3/TRBV12-4 TGTGCCAGCAGTTTAATTCTAGCGGGAGCCGCCGAGCAGTTCTTC CASSLILAGAAEQFF
TRBD2 TRBJ2-6 NA 20 TRBV20-1 TGCAGTGCTAGAGCCCCAGGATGGGGACTAGCGGACTCTGGGGCCAACGTCCTGACTTTC CSARAPGWGLADSGANVLTF
NA TRBJ1-2 NA 11 TRBV3-1 TGTGCCAGCAGCCAAGACACTGGCTACACCTTC CASSQDTGYTF
NA TRBJ2-1 NA 16 TRBV5-5 TGTGCCAGCAGCTTGGGTCCGACGAGCTCCTACAATGAGCAGTTCTTC CASSLGPTSSYNEQFF
TRBD1 TRBJ2-2 few 15 TRBV5-1 TGCGCCAGCAGCTTGAGACAGGGCGATACCGGGGAGCTGTTTTTT CASSLRQGDTGELFF
NA TRBJ2-6 few 18 TRBV3-1 TGTGCCAGCAGCCAACCATTACCGGGTGCTGCTGGGGCCAACGTCCTGACTTTC CASSQPLPGAAGANVLTF
NA TRBJ1-6 NA 14 TRBV12-3/TRBV12-4 TGTGCCAGCAGTTTAACAGATTATAATTCACCCCTCCACTTT CASSLTDYNSPLHF
TRBD1 TRBJ2-1 NA 14 TRBV5-1 TGCGCCAGCAGCGTGGGACAGGGGAAACATGAGCAGTTCTTC CASSVGQGKHEQFF
NA TRBJ1-1 NA 9 TRBV20-1 TGCAGTGTTCCTAAAACAGCCTGGTTT CSVPKTAWF
NA TRBJ1-1 few 13 TRBV6-2/TRBV6-3 TGTGCCAGCAGTGACCCGGGACCGAGTGAAGCTTTCTTT CASSDPGPSEAFF
NA TRBJ2-2 NA 17 TRBV7-8 TGTGCCAGCAGCCCCAGGGGTGGGACACCTACCCCGGGGGAGCTGTTTTTT CASSPRGGTPTPGELFF
NA TRBJ1-1 NA 16 TRBV2 TGTGCCAGCAGTGAATCCCTTGCTCGAGTGAACACTGAAGCTTTCTTT CASSESLARVNTEAFF
TRBD2 TRBJ2-3 NA 15 TRBV12-3/TRBV12-4 TGTGCCAGCAGGAAGGGACTAGCGGGAGTAGATACGCAGTATTTT CASRKGLAGVDTQYF
TRBD1 TRBJ2-1 many 14 TRBV29-1 TGCAGCGTGGGAAAAGGGACAGGGGGCAATGAGCAGTTCTTC CSVGKGTGGNEQFF
NA TRBJ2-3 many 11 TRBV24-1 TGTGCCACCAGTGTAAGTCGTACGCAGTATTTT CATSVSRTQYF
NA TRBJ1-2 NA 15 TRBV20-1 TGCAGTGCTAGAGATCTAGCACCGTCGAGCTATGGCTACACCTTC CSARDLAPSSYGYTF
TRBD1 TRBJ1-2 NA 15 TRBV18 TGTGCCAGCTCACCACCTTTGGCAGGGGGCTATGGCTACACCTTC CASSPPLAGGYGYTF
NA TRBJ2-1 few 14 TRBV29-1 TGCAGCGTCAGGGGGCGGGGGGGCTTTAATGAGCAGTTCTTC CSVRGRGGFNEQFF
NA TRBJ1-2 NA 17 TRBV24-1 TGTGCCACCAGTGACCTAAGGACCCCCGGAGGGAACCATGGCTACACCTTC CATSDLRTPGGNHGYTF
TRBD1 TRBJ2-3 few 14 TRBV10-3 TGTGCCATCAGTGATTTACAGGGGACAGATACGCAGTATTTT CAISDLQGTDTQYF
NA TRBJ2-1 NA 14 TRBV5-5 TGTGCCAGCAGCATTACGGTGGTGAGCAATGAGCAGTTCTTC CASSITVVSNEQFF
NA TRBJ1-1 once 13 TRBV6-5 TGTGCCAGCAGTAGCCAAGGACCGCGATCCGCTTTCTTT CASSSQGPRSAFF
NA TRBJ2-7 NA 14 TRBV5-1 TGCGCCAGCAATATCGGCAGGGGCGCCTACGAGCAGTACTTC CASNIGRGAYEQYF
TRBD2 TRBJ2-1 NA 17 TRBV7-9 TGTGCCAGCAGCTCCCCTAGCGGGAGTAGCAACTACAATGAGCAGTTCTTC CASSSPSGSSNYNEQFF
NA TRBJ2-2 NA 14 TRBV7-9 TGTGCCAGCAGCTTAAACTCGAACACCGGGGAGCTGTTTTTT CASSLNSNTGELFF
TRBD1 TRBJ2-7 few 15 TRBV11-3 TGTGCCAGCAGCAGACGGGACAGGGGGCAGGATGAGCAGTACTTC CASSRRDRGQDEQYF
NA TRBJ1-2 NA 15 TRBV20-1 TGCAGTGCCAACCGGAGGCGTCCAGCCAACTATGGCTACACCTTC CSANRRRPANYGYTF
TRBD1 TRBJ1-1 NA 14 TRBV18 TGTGCCAGCTCACCAAAGGGGGCAGGCACTGAAGCTTTCTTT CASSPKGAGTEAFF
NA TRBJ2-3 NA 15 TRBV7-2 TGTGCCAGCAGAAGCCGCAGGGGCTGGACAGATACGCAGTATTTT CASRSRRGWTDTQYF
NA TRBJ2-1 NA 14 TRBV2 TGTGCCAGCATTCTAGTAGCGGCCTACAATGAGCAGTTCTTC CASILVAAYNEQFF
NA TRBJ2-2 NA 13 TRBV6-1 TGTGCCAGCAGTTTCCGTCGGACCGGGGAGCTGTTTTTT CASSFRRTGELFF
TRBD1 TRBJ1-5 NA 18 TRBV18 TGTGCCAGCTCACCGAGAGACAGGGGGCGCGGATTTGAGCAGCCCCAGCATTTT CASSPRDRGRGFEQPQHF
NA TRBJ1-1 NA 15 TRBV11-2 TGTGCCAGCAGCGCCCTCGGGGGGCGGGGCACTGAAGCTTTCTTT CASSALGGRGTEAFF
NA TRBJ2-4 NA 13 TRBV5-1 TGCGCCAGCAGGGAGGACTTAGCGAACATTCAGTACTTC CASREDLANIQYF
TRBD2 TRBJ2-1 once 15 TRBV4-2 TGTGCCAGCAGCCCCGATAGCGGGGGGGCCAGTGAGCAGTTCTTC CASSPDSGGASEQFF
NA TRBJ2-1 few 12 TRBV20-1 TGCAGTGCCAGGGGCGGGAGCAATGAGCAGTTCTTC CSARGGSNEQFF
NA TRBJ1-2 NA 15 TRBV7-3 TGTGCCAGCAGCTTAACGTCGGCAGGGTACTATGGCTACACCTTC CASSLTSAGYYGYTF
TRBD2 TRBJ2-1 NA 15 TRBV20-1 TGCAGTGCACGACTAGCGGGAGAATTCTACAATGAGCAGTTCTTC CSARLAGEFYNEQFF
NA TRBJ1-6 few 16 TRBV20-1 TGCAGTGCTCGGGATTGGCCAATCTCCTATAATTCACCCCTCCACTTT CSARDWPISYNSPLHF
NA TRBJ1-5 NA 11 TRBV28 TGTGCCAGCAGTTGGGGAAGGGCCCAGCATTTT CASSWGRAQHF
TRBD2 TRBJ2-5 many 13 TRBV29-1 TGCAGCGTTGTCTCCGTGGGGGGGGAGACCCAGTACTTC CSVVSVGGETQYF
TRBD1 TRBJ1-2 NA 13 TRBV11-2 TGTGCCAGCAGCGAAACAGGGGGCTATGGCTACACCTTC CASSETGGYGYTF
NA TRBJ2-2 few 16 TRBV11-2 TGTGCCAGCAGCTTAGGGGCTAGCGCGAACACCGGGGAGCTGTTTTTT CASSLGASANTGELFF